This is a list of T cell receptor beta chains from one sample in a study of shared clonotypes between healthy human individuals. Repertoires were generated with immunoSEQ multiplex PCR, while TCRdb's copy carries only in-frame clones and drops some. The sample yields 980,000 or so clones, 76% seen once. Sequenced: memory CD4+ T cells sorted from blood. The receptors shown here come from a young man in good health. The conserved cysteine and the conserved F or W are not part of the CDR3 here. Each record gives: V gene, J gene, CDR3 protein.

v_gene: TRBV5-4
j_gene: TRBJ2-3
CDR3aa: ASSYPPAGNTDTQY

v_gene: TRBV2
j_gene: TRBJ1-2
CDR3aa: ASSARGEGYT

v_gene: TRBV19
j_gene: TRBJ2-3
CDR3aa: ASSLAGATDTQY

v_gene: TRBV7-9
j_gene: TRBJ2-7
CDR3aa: ASSQGGLAGAYEQY

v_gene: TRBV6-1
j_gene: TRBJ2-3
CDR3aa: ASRRQGGTDTQY

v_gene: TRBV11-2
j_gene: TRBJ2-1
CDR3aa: ASSLGQNLDNEQF

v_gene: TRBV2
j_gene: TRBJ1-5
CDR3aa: ASSGTNQPQH

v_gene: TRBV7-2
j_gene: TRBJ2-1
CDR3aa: ASSLARGEQF

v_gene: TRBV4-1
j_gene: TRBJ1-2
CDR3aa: ASSQDGNHYGYT

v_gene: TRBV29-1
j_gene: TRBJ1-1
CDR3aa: SVEKGVAF